This T cell receptor (beta chain) was observed in a study of cytomegalovirus exposure and HLA in healthy donors. The study, taken as a whole, reports: In vitro confirmation showed three CMV-associated chains to be CMV antigen specific. According to a later analysis, most TCR beta chains associated with CMV appeared HLA-restricted.

The V end was cut by 5 bases, the J end by 0 bases, with 7 bases between. Germline loops: CDR1 PRHDT, CDR2 FYEKMQ (reference sequence). This CDR3 spans 13 amino acids. The PCR was carried out with 60 Vbeta primers and 13 Jbeta primers. Method: immunoSEQ multiplex PCR; TCRdb's copy keeps in-frame clones and lacks some. Reported are 75,000 to 95,000 clones; the ten largest clones contain 5.5% to 6.5%. In regard to this clone: Antigen: not known.

This chain joins TRBV13 and TRBJ1-1, with D unresolved. Material for sequencing was PBMCs. The clonotype was recovered from a girl aged 5-17 years in good health and CMV-seropositive. CDR3 DNA sequence: TGTGCCAGCAGCCAAACAGTGAACACTGAAGCTTTCTTT. Amino acid sequence: CASSQTVNTEAFF.